Below are 23 T cell receptor beta chains sequenced from a single sample in a study of radiation and T cells in renal cell carcinoma. Specified time point: blood 4 weeks post-SBRT, at nephrectomy. Treatment specified: 15 Gy SBRT to primary tumor, nephrectomy 4 weeks later. Some clones are missing from TCRdb's copy, which holds only in-frame ones; the method was immunoSEQ multiplex PCR. The sample has over 30,000 clones, 81% seen once. Sequencing was performed on blood, taken from a patient whose treatment included radiotherapy and nephrectomy. These receptors all come from a man in his 60s with renal cell carcinoma.

The chain uses TRBV7-9 and TRBJ2-7, with D unclear. The CDR3 is 11 amino acids. Trimming pared 6 bases from V and 9 bases from J, leaving 12 bases between. CDR1 and CDR2 (germline): SEHNR, FQNEAQ (reference sequence). The CDR3 sequence: CASSSPLLQYF. In DNA form, the CDR3 reads TGTGCCAGCAGTTCCCCTCTCTTGCAGTACTTC.

The chain carries TRBV4-1 and TRBJ1-4, with TRBD1 matching over 10 bases. Germline CDR1 MGHRA, CDR2 YSYEKL. The CDR3 spans 14 residues. The J segment lost 8 bases and the V segment lost 5 bases, leaving 5 bases of the junction unmatched. The CDR3 spells CASSARQGAEKLFF. The CDR3 DNA is TGCGCCAGCAGCGCCCGACAGGGGGCAGAAAAACTGTTTTTT.

This sequence joins TRBV4-1 and TRBJ1-4; 7 nucleotides match TRBD1. The V gene's germline CDR1 is MGHRA and CDR2 YSYEKL. Trimming cost V 3 bases and J 7 bases; bases outside gene matches: 11. This CDR3 region has 16 residues. CDR3 nucleotides: TGCGCCAGCAGCCAGGGCAGACAGGGCCTCCTTGAAAAACTGTTTTTT. It translates to CASSQGRQGLLEKLFF.

The chain combines TRBV5-1 with TRBJ1-2, with unresolved D. With 6 bases removed from V and 6 bases from J, the gap between germline ends came to 18 bases. This CDR3 contains 14 residues. The V gene's germline CDR1 is SGHRS and CDR2 YFSETQ. The CDR3 nucleotides read TGCGCCAGCACCCAACCTGGGCAGCTGGATGGCTACACCTTC. Its protein is CASTQPGQLDGYTF. Combining the CDR3 with reference TRBV5-1 and TRBJ1-2 gives the whole variable domain KAGVTQTPRYLIKTRGQQVTLSCSPISGHRSVSWYQQTPGQGLQFLFEYFSETQRNKGNFPGRFSGRQFSNSRSEMNVSTLELGDSALYLCASTQPGQLDGYTFGSGTRLTVV.

This clone was picked up one time. The rearrangement links TRBV9 to TRBJ1-4, with TRBD1 identical over 8 bases. Germline V gene lookup returns CDR1 SGDLS and CDR2 YYNGEE. This CDR3 region has 15 residues. After removal of 2 bases from V and 6 bases from J, the junction contained 6 bases not matched to a gene. DNA of the CDR3: TGTGCCAGCAGCGTGTCGGACAGGGCTCATGAAAAACTGTTTTTT. Encoded protein: CASSVSDRAHEKLFF.

The chain couples TRBV2 to TRBJ2-3; 7 bases map to TRBD2. Germline loops: CDR1 SNHLY, CDR2 FYNNEI. The V gene end was trimmed by 8 bases and the J gene end by 6 bases; junction bases not matched to a gene: 5. This CDR3 comprises 12 residues. CDR3 DNA sequence: TGTGCCAGCTCGCCGCGGGAGGATACGCAGTATTTT. Translation: CASSPREDTQYF.

The chain uses TRBV25-1 and TRBJ1-1; D not certain. The CDR3 totals 13 residues. With 4 bases removed from V and 5 bases from J, the gap between germline ends came to 11 bases. Germline V gene sequence: CDR1 MGHDK, CDR2 SYGVNS. CDR3 protein: CASSADLGTEAFF. DNA of the CDR3: TGTGCCAGCAGTGCGGATTTGGGGACTGAAGCTTTCTTT.

This clone was found a few times. CDR3 DNA sequence: TGTGCCAGCAGCTTAGTCCTAGCGAGTTACAATGAGCAGTTCTTC. Protein product: CASSLVLASYNEQFF. The chain employs TRBV7-8 and TRBJ2-1; a weak D match, TRBD2 (6 bases). Germline lookup yields CDR1 SGHVS and CDR2 FQNEAQ. V lost 1 base and J lost 4, with 11 bases in between. The length of the CDR3 is 15 residues.

The J gene is TRBJ1-1, the V gene TRBV10-3; 8 bases are shared with TRBD1. The junction had 9 bases not matched to a gene; V was cut back by 4 bases and J by 11 bases. Germline loops: CDR1 ENHRY, CDR2 SYGVKD. This CDR3 is built from 13 residues. The CDR3 DNA sequence: TGTGCCATCAGTGTGGGGACAGGTGTAGCGGCTTTCTTT. Translating it yields CAISVGTGVAAFF.

The CDR3: CASSLRAVPQGAGQPQHF. The CDR3 nucleotides read TGTGCCAGCTCACTCCGGGCCGTCCCCCAGGGGGCAGGGCAGCCCCAGCATTTT. The V gene is TRBV18, the J gene TRBJ1-5; TRBD1 matches 8 bases. CDR1 is KGHSH and CDR2 is LQKENI in the germline V gene. This CDR3 comprises 18 residues. V lost 4 bases to trimming and J lost 7 bases; unmatched junction nucleotides: 18.

V gene TRBV27 combines with J gene TRBJ2-5; 7 positions match TRBD2. There are 18 residues in the CDR3. The germline V gene has CDR1 MNHEY and CDR2 SMNVEV (reference sequence). V was clipped by 5 bases and J by 2 bases; unmatched bases: 17. CDR3 in amino acids: CASSGRAGRPPRQETQYF. As DNA, the CDR3 is TGTGCCAGCAGTGGGAGGGCAGGGCGCCCGCCTAGACAAGAGACCCAGTACTTC.

The chain has TRBV7-2 and TRBJ2-3; TRBD2 matches at 8 bases. Germline CDR1 reads SGHTA; CDR2 reads FQGNSA. J was trimmed by 1 base and V by 3 bases; bases with no gene match: 9. CDR3 length equals 17 residues. CDR3 in amino acids: CASSFGASGSRTDTQYF. DNA of the CDR3: TGTGCCAGCAGCTTCGGGGCCAGCGGGAGCCGCACAGATACGCAGTATTTT.

For this clone: At the DNA level, this CDR3 is encoded by other sequences in the same sample as well. V usage is TRBV9 and J usage is TRBJ2-1, with 11 nucleotides matching TRBD2. The CDR3 has 16 residues. Looked up from germline, CDR1 is SGDLS and CDR2 is YYNGEE. The V and J ends lost 3 bases and 0 bases, in that order; junction bases with no gene match: 2. CDR3 protein: CASSATSGSSYNEQFF. In DNA form, the CDR3 reads TGTGCCAGCAGCGCTACTAGCGGGAGCTCCTACAATGAGCAGTTCTTC.

CDR3 region: CAISETRTSGNTGELFF. The CDR3 DNA follows: TGTGCCATCAGTGAGACCAGGACTAGCGGTAACACCGGGGAGCTGTTTTTT. The V and J genes are TRBV10-3 and TRBJ2-2, with TRBD2 matching 10 bases. The germline V gene encodes CDR1 ENHRY and CDR2 SYGVKD. The CDR3 runs to 17 residues. V shed 2 bases, J shed 2 bases, and the junction held 5 bases outside the gene matches.

This clone was seen just once. The gene calls are TRBV7-2 and TRBJ1-5; D may be TRBD1 (5 bases). Germline lookup yields CDR1 SGHTA and CDR2 FQGNSA. The CDR3 is 13 amino acids. Trimming took off 7 bases at V and 3 bases at J, with 10 bases between the two ends. CDR3 DNA sequence: TGTGCCAGCACGCCAGGGCCCAATCAGCCCCAGCATTTT. It specifies CASTPGPNQPQHF.

The J gene is TRBJ2-1, the V gene TRBV7-3, with 7 positions matching TRBD1. Germline V gene data show CDR1 as SGHTA and CDR2 as FQGTGA. The V segment lost 4 bases and the J segment 2 bases; nucleotides outside the gene matches: 5. This CDR3 spans 15 amino acids. CDR3 in amino acids: CASSWDSLTYNEQFF. The CDR3 DNA is TGTGCCAGCAGCTGGGACAGCTTAACCTACAATGAGCAGTTCTTC. Full variable domain (remainder filled in from reference TRBV7-3 and TRBJ2-1): GAGVSQTPSNKVTEKGKYVELRCDPISGHTALYWYRQSLGQGPEFLIYFQGTGAADDSGLPNDRFFAVRPEGSVSTLKIQRTERGDSAVYLCASSWDSLTYNEQFFGPGTRLTVL.

The V gene is TRBV29-1, the J gene TRBJ2-7, with D tentatively TRBD2 (6 bases). The germline V gene has CDR1 SQVTM and CDR2 ANQGSEA. This CDR3 is built from 12 residues. V dropped 4 bases and J dropped 1 base, with 8 bases sitting between them. Here the CDR3 reads CSVVRGSYEQYF. The DNA of the CDR3 is TGCAGCGTTGTCCGGGGGTCCTACGAGCAGTACTTC.

The V gene is TRBV11-2, the J gene TRBJ2-3; TRBD2 matches 9 bases. Germline CDR1 SGHAT, CDR2 FQNNGV. J gave up 0 bases and V 7 bases, and 5 bases lay outside the gene matches. This CDR3 is built from 15 residues. CDR3 region: CASTPGLASTDTQYF. CDR3 nucleotide sequence: TGTGCCAGCACCCCGGGACTAGCCAGCACAGATACGCAGTATTTT.

This clone showed up just once. V gene TRBV5-1 combines with J gene TRBJ2-5, with TRBD1 matching over 8 bases. This CDR3 region has 14 residues. Germline V gene data show CDR1 as SGHRS and CDR2 as YFSETQ. J gave up 1 base and V 3 bases, and 2 bases lay outside the gene matches. CDR3: CASSWGTGQETQYF. CDR3 DNA: TGCGCCAGCAGCTGGGGGACAGGCCAAGAGACCCAGTACTTC.

V usage is TRBV7-2 and J usage is TRBJ2-7; 7 bases align to TRBD1. CDR1 SGHTA and CDR2 FQGNSA come from the germline V gene. With 1 base clipped from V and 3 bases from J, the junction kept 6 bases outside the gene matches. The CDR3 runs to 15 residues. CDR3 loop: CASSLVRQGRYEQYF. CDR3 DNA sequence: TGTGCCAGCAGCTTAGTCCGACAGGGCCGCTACGAGCAGTACTTC.

The chain uses TRBV15 and TRBJ2-1; 8 nucleotides agree with TRBD1. The V segment lost 8 bases and the J segment 2 bases; nucleotides outside the gene matches: 8. This CDR3 contains 15 residues. CDR1 and CDR2 (germline): LNHNV, YYDKDF (reference sequence). CDR3 sequence (DNA): TGTGCCACCCGGTCCGGGACAGGTACCTACAATGAGCAGTTCTTC. Its protein product is CATRSGTGTYNEQFF.

The chain uses TRBV19 and TRBJ2-3; 8 positions agree with TRBD2. This CDR3 comprises 16 residues. CDR1 and CDR2 from the germline V gene are LNHDA and SQIVND (reference sequence). The trim removed 5 bases at V and 0 bases at J, leaving 7 bases unmatched. CDR3 sequence (DNA): TGTGCCAGTAGTGCCATGACGGGGGGGAGCACAGATACGCAGTATTTT. This encodes CASSAMTGGSTDTQYF. Drawing the rest from reference TRBV19 and TRBJ2-3, the complete variable domain is DGGITQSPKYLFRKEGQNVTLSCEQNLNHDAMYWYRQDPGQGLRLIYYSQIVNDFQKGDIAEGYSVSREKKESFPLTVTSAQKNPTAFYLCASSAMTGGSTDTQYFGPGTRLTVL.

This chain links TRBV10-3 with TRBJ1-3; D is ambiguous. Looked up from germline, CDR1 is ENHRY and CDR2 is SYGVKD. V was shortened by 8 bases and J by 7 bases, with 12 bases between the two germline ends. The CDR3 has 12 amino acids. CDR3 amino acids: CAISQLSNTIYF. The CDR3 DNA reads TGTGCCATCTCGCAGCTTTCGAACACCATATATTTT.